Below are 28 T cell receptor beta chains sequenced from a single sample in a study of blood T cell repertoires in COVID-19. Libraries were prepared by immunoSEQ multiplex PCR; TCRdb keeps only in-frame clonotypes and omits some of them. The table includes 120,000 or so clones, around 64% detected once. The specimen sequenced was peripheral blood. The receptors come from a human donor with acute or convalescent COVID-19. The donor label of this sample is uncertain.

The chain is built from TRBV6-6 and TRBJ2-3; TRBD2 matches at 7 bases. V lost 6 bases to trimming and J lost 0 bases; unmatched junction nucleotides: 6. The CDR3 loop spans 15 amino acids. The V gene's germline CDR1 is MNHNY and CDR2 SVGAGI (reference sequence). CDR3 loop: CASRPTGGSTDTQYF. The DNA for the CDR3 is TGTGCCAGCAGACCGACCGGGGGGAGCACAGATACGCAGTATTTT.

A remark on this clone: The same CDR3 can be traced to other DNA sequences in this sample. V usage is TRBV19 and J usage is TRBJ1-1; D not certain. Trimming removed 2 bases at V and 0 bases at J, with 4 bases between. The CDR3 is 13 amino acids. Germline V gives CDR1 LNHDA, CDR2 SQIVND (reference sequence). The CDR3 protein is CASSIILNTEAFF. In DNA, the CDR3 is TGTGCCAGTAGTATAATCTTGAACACTGAAGCTTTCTTT.

This clone has just a few counts. The V call is TRBV7-2, the J call TRBJ2-4; 7 positions match TRBD2. The ends lost 5 bases at V and 2 bases at J; junction bases unmatched: 9. The CDR3 length is 16 residues. The germline gives CDR1 SGHTA, CDR2 FQGNSA. The CDR3 bases are TGTGCCAGCAGCGTCCAGGGAGCGGGGTCCAAAAACATTCAGTACTTC. The encoded protein is CASSVQGAGSKNIQYF.

The V and J genes are TRBV5-1 and TRBJ2-2; 10 nucleotides match TRBD1. CDR3 length: 16 amino acids. Germline CDR1 reads SGHRS; CDR2 reads YFSETQ. With 4 bases clipped from V and 4 bases from J, the junction kept 7 bases outside the gene matches. The CDR3 loop reads CASSTGTGAATGELFF. Written as DNA, the CDR3 is TGCGCCAGCAGCACAGGGACAGGGGCCGCCACCGGGGAGCTGTTTTTT.

This chain connects TRBV6-5 to TRBJ1-1, with 7 positions matching TRBD1. J was trimmed by 10 bases and V by 7 bases; bases with no gene match: 12. The CDR3 is 13 residues long. CDR1 is MNHEY, CDR2 SVGAGI, per germline. As DNA, the CDR3 is TGTGCCAGCATCTTTTATCGGGGACAGTCAGCTTTCTTT. The encoded protein is CASIFYRGQSAFF.

The chain couples TRBV7-3 to TRBJ2-1; 7 bases map to TRBD2. V lost 4 bases and J lost 0; bases outside the gene matches: 6. CDR1 SGHTA and CDR2 FQGTGA come from the germline V gene. CDR3 length: 16 residues. The CDR3 DNA follows: TGTGCCAGCAGCTCATCAAGCGGGGCCTCCTACAATGAGCAGTTCTTC. Translated, it gives CASSSSSGASYNEQFF.

V and J are TRBV23-1 and TRBJ2-5; D unclear. TRBV23-1 is flagged as an ORF with uncertain function. This CDR3 comprises 14 residues. The germline V and J ends were trimmed by 8 bases and 5 bases, with 18 bases remaining between them. CDR3 region: CASRALRSWETQYF. In nucleotides, the CDR3 is TGCGCCAGCCGAGCGTTGAGGTCGTGGGAGACCCAGTACTTC.

The rearrangement uses TRBV10-2 and TRBJ1-3, with D tentatively TRBD1 (5 bases). The germline CDR1 and CDR2 sequences are WSHSY and SAAADI. Between the trimmed V and J ends, which lost 3 bases and 2 bases, there was a span of 8 bases. This CDR3 spans 14 amino acids. CDR3 bases: TGCGCCAGCAGTGACTGGGGCCCTGGAAACACCATATATTTT. Amino acids: CASSDWGPGNTIYF.

The sample holds a few counts of this clone. The genes are TRBV7-2 and TRBJ2-5; 12 bases are a match to TRBD2. Germline CDR1 is SGHTA and CDR2 is FQGNSA. Germline trimming cut 4 bases from V and 1 base from J; bases unmatched to any gene: 10. The CDR3 extends over 18 amino acids. The CDR3 sequence is CASSYTRLAGGPQETQYF. The CDR3 DNA sequence: TGTGCCAGCAGCTATACCAGGCTAGCGGGGGGGCCCCAAGAGACCCAGTACTTC.

This clone was seen a handful of times. The chain combines TRBV5-1 with TRBJ2-5; the D gene is possibly TRBD2 (5 bases). Trimming cost V 4 bases and J 3 bases, with 13 bases left between them. Looked up from germline, CDR1 is SGHRS and CDR2 is YFSETQ. The CDR3 contains 14 residues. CDR3: CASSAGLVKETQYF. As DNA, the CDR3 is TGCGCCAGCAGCGCCGGACTGGTGAAAGAGACCCAGTACTTC.

The gene calls are TRBV30 and TRBJ1-5; 8 nucleotides line up with TRBD1. V trimming: 2 bases; J trimming: 4 bases; junction bases outside the gene matches: 4. CDR3 size: 14 residues. Germline V lookup: CDR1 GTSNPN, CDR2 SVGIG (reference sequence). Written as DNA, the CDR3 is TGTGCCTGGAGTTACAGGGGGGGAAATCAGCCCCAGCATTTT. Translated: CAWSYRGGNQPQHF.

The chain combines TRBV19 with TRBJ2-2; no reliable D call. The ends were cut back, 6 bases at V and 4 bases at J, with 12 bases in the middle. CDR1 and CDR2 (germline): LNHDA, SQIVND (reference sequence). This CDR3 is 14 amino acids long. CDR3 nucleotides: TGTGCCAGTAGCCCGCTAAGTATCACCGGGGAGCTGTTTTTT. Protein product: CASSPLSITGELFF.

This rearrangement joins TRBV7-9 to TRBJ2-2; 9 bases fit TRBD2. This CDR3 has 17 residues. The germline V gene encodes CDR1 SEHNR and CDR2 FQNEAQ (reference sequence). V shed 3 bases, J shed 1 base, and the junction held 6 bases outside the gene matches. CDR3 DNA sequence: TGTGCCAGCAGCTTGACTGGAGCGGGGGGGAACACCGGGGAGCTGTTTTTT. As protein: CASSLTGAGGNTGELFF.

This chain uses TRBV19 with TRBJ1-2; D is ambiguous. Germline assignment: CDR1 LNHDA and CDR2 SQIVND (reference sequence). Trimming left V 6 bases short and J 5 bases short, with 7 bases between. CDR3 length: 11 residues. The CDR3 DNA reads TGTGCCAGTAGGCAACAGTATGGCTACACCTTC. Residues: CASRQQYGYTF.

The genes are TRBV24-1 and TRBJ1-2; 11 bases fit TRBD1. Germline V gene data show CDR1 as KGHDR and CDR2 as SFDVKD. V was pared by 3 bases and J by 8 bases, with 10 bases of the junction left unmatched. The CDR3 spans 16 residues. This CDR3 is CATSDVPGQGVSGYTF. In nucleotides, the CDR3 is TGTGCCACCAGTGATGTTCCGGGACAGGGGGTTAGCGGCTACACCTTC.

This rearrangement joins TRBV9 to TRBJ2-2; D may be TRBD1 (6 bases). The CDR3 has 16 amino acids. With 2 bases removed from V and 4 bases from J, the gap between germline ends came to 15 bases. Germline CDR1 reads SGDLS; CDR2 reads YYNGEE. CDR3: CASSVPRGQGTGELFF. CDR3 DNA sequence: TGTGCCAGCAGCGTCCCCAGGGGTCAGGGCACCGGGGAGCTGTTTTTT.

The gene calls are TRBV18 and TRBJ1-4, with D hard to call. Trimming pared 6 bases from V and 5 bases from J, leaving 19 bases between. The CDR3 runs 16 residues. CDR1 and CDR2 from the germline V gene are KGHSH and LQKENI. The CDR3 loop is CASSQDGRTGNEKLFF. The CDR3 DNA reads as TGTGCCAGCTCCCAGGACGGGAGGACGGGGAATGAAAAACTGTTTTTT.

The V call is TRBV4-1, the J call TRBJ1-1, with 7 bases identical to TRBD1. This CDR3 region has 17 residues. CDR1 MGHRA and CDR2 YSYEKL come from the germline V gene. The V segment lost 2 bases and the J segment 4 bases; nucleotides outside the gene matches: 13. Here the CDR3 DNA reads TGCGCCAGCAGCCAAACACTAGCCAGACAGGGCGGCACTGAAGCTTTCTTT. Residues: CASSQTLARQGGTEAFF.

This clone was recorded a few times. The chain uses TRBV28 and TRBJ1-3, with D unclear. V was pared by 2 bases and J by 1 base, with 12 bases between. CDR1 is MDHEN, CDR2 SYDVKM, per germline. This CDR3 comprises 16 residues. CDR3 region: CASSLGQYKSGNTIYF. CDR3 in DNA: TGTGCCAGCAGTTTAGGGCAGTATAAATCTGGAAACACCATATATTTT.

The chain links TRBV7-9 to TRBJ1-1; D is ambiguous. The CDR3 loop spans 15 amino acids. Trimming cost V 5 bases and J 0 bases, with 13 bases left between them. The V gene's germline CDR1 is SEHNR and CDR2 FQNEAQ (reference sequence). The chain's CDR3 is CASSPHSGMNTEAFF. For the CDR3, the DNA is TGTGCCAGCAGCCCCCATTCCGGGATGAACACTGAAGCTTTCTTT.

The rearrangement uses TRBV4-1 and TRBJ1-2; D perhaps matches TRBD1 (5 bases). Between the trimmed V and J ends, which lost 3 bases and 1 base, there was a span of 12 bases. Germline CDR1 reads MGHRA; CDR2 reads YSYEKL. The CDR3 is 15 residues long. CDR3 nucleotides: TGCGCCAGCAGCCATTTTGGCAGGGATAACTATGGCTACACCTTC. Its protein product is CASSHFGRDNYGYTF.

This chain links TRBV30 with TRBJ2-7; TRBD1 matches 12 bases. Per germline, CDR1 GTSNPN and CDR2 SVGIG (reference sequence). The CDR3 sequence is 17 residues long. The V and J ends lost 5 bases and 2 bases, in that order; junction bases with no gene match: 13. The CDR3 loop reads CAWGGTGGLGSTYEQYF. Written as DNA, the CDR3 is TGTGCCTGGGGGGGGACAGGGGGCTTAGGGTCGACCTACGAGCAGTACTTC.

This clone has only a few counts. The chain combines TRBV3-1 (or the pseudogene TRBV3-2) with TRBJ2-5; a weak D match, TRBD2 (6 bases). Trimming took off 3 bases at V and 5 bases at J, with 16 bases between the two ends. The CDR3 covers 15 residues. Germline V CDR1 and CDR2: LGHDT, YNNKEL (reference sequence). The CDR3 DNA follows: TGTGCCAGCAGCCAGCCCCCCGTGCGGGGCGAGACCCAGTACTTC. Translation gives CASSQPPVRGETQYF.

In this sample, this clone turned up a few times. The chain carries TRBV11-2 and TRBJ2-2, with TRBD1 matching 10 bases. The germline CDR1 and CDR2 sequences are SGHAT and FQNNGV. This CDR3 region has 15 residues. Trimming at V came to 7 bases and at J to 7 bases, leaving 9 bases not matched to a gene. The CDR3 DNA reads TGTGCCAGCAACCCTCGGGACAGGGGTCACGGGGAGCTGTTTTTT. Amino acids: CASNPRDRGHGELFF.

To note about this clone: At one end, the junction sequence differs from germline, possibly due to a read error. V and J are TRBV7-7 and TRBJ2-2; TRBD1 agrees at 8 bases. The CDR3 covers 14 residues. The germline V gene encodes CDR1 SSHAT and CDR2 FNYEAQ (reference sequence). Written as DNA, the CDR3 is TGTGCTAGCAGCTTAACAGGGGGCACCGGGGAGCTGTTTTTT. Translation gives CASSLTGGTGELFF. Variable domain in full (rest from reference TRBV7-7 and TRBJ2-2): GAGVSQSPRYKVTKRGQDVTLRCDPISSHATLYWYQQALGQGPEFLTYFNYEAQPDKSGLPSDRFSAERPEGSISTLTIQRTEQRDSAMYRCASSLTGGTGELFFGEGSRLTVL.

There are many counts of this clone. The chain carries TRBV5-1 and TRBJ1-5; a possible D gene is TRBD1 (5 bases). V was shortened by 2 bases and J by 8 bases, with 11 bases between the two germline ends. The CDR3 loop spans 13 amino acids. CDR1 and CDR2 (germline): SGHRS, YFSETQ. CDR3 nucleotide sequence: TGCGCCAGCAGCTTCGGGCTCAGGGAGCCCCAGCATTTT. Its translation: CASSFGLREPQHF.

The gene calls are TRBV5-1 and TRBJ2-3; 9 bases map to TRBD1. The CDR3 sequence is 19 residues long. Germline V gene sequence: CDR1 SGHRS, CDR2 YFSETQ. V lost 5 bases and J lost 3; bases outside the gene matches: 19. The CDR3, as DNA: TGCGCCAGCAGTCTCGCACTGACAGGGGGATCTGAATATACAGATACGCAGTATTTT. It is translated as CASSLALTGGSEYTDTQYF.

The chain joins TRBV30 to TRBJ1-3; D is unresolved. Trimming shortened V by 8 bases and J by 2 bases, and 16 bases separated the two germline ends. CDR3 size: 14 residues. Germline lookup yields CDR1 GTSNPN and CDR2 SVGIG (reference sequence). CDR3 loop: CAATRLITGNTIYF. The CDR3 bases are TGTGCCGCAACTAGACTGATTACTGGAAACACCATATATTTT.